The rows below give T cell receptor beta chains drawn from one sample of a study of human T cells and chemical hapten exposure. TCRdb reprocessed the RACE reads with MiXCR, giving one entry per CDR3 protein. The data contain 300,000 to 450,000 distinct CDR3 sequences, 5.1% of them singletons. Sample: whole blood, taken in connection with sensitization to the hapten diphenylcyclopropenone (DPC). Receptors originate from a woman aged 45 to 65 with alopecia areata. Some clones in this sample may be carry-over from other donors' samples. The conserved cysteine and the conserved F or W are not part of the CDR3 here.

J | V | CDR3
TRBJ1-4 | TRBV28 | ASTPRVWGEKLF
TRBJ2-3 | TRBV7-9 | ASSLVVGDGRDTQY
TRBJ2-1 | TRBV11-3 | ASTVSGGNEQF
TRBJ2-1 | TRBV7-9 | ASSPRLAGRF
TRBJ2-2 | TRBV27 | ASSLPGLAGGTGELF
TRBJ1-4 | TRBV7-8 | ASSSGTGALRANEKLF
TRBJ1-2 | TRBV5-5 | ASSPRGDRQHYGYT
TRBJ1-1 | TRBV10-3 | AIGTGNTEAF
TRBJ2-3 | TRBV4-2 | ASSPRDSGDGVDTQC
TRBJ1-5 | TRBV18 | ASSSQGGSNQPQH
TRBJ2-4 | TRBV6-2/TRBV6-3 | ASLGARKNIQY
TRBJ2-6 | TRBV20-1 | SAPGPIRSGANVLT
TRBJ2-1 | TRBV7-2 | ASSLTFGSSYNEQF
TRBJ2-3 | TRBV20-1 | SARAGGGGDTQY
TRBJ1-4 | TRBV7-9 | ASSRLGEKLF
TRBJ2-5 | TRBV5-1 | ASSLAAGRETQY
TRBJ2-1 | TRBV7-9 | ASSSGTAF
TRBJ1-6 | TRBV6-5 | ASSYSWGLDSPLH
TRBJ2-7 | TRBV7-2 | ASSLATVSYEQY
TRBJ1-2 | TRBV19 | ASSPAGVPQFYGYT
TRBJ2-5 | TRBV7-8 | ASTGTSGGEETQY
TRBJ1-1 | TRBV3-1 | ASSQARGRAEAF
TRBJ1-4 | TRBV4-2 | ASSLTTGRKANEKLF
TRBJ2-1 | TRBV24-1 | ATSDLDNEQF
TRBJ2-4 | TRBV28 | ASSPKPVAKNIQY
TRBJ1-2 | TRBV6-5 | ASSSNPDYGYT
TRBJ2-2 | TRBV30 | AWGWEFGTHLGTGELF
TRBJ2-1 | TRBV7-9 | ASSLLLAGTDNEQF
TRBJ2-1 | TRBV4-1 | ASSLNPGLAGLSYNEQF
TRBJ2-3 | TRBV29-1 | SVGGSTDTQY
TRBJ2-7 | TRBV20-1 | SARGVYEQY
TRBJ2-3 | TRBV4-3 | ASSQDIGRLGGGTDTQY
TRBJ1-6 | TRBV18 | ASSPFAQGNNSPLH
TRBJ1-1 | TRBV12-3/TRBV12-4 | ASSLTRGTEAF
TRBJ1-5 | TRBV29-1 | SAQPEGNQPQH
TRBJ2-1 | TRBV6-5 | ASSSLRLAGGIGDEQF
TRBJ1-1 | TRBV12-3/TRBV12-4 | ASSRDRATNTEAF
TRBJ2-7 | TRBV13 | ASSPDRGEVYEQY
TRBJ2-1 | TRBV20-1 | SAPTGSSAYNEQF
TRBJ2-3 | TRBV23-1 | ASSQATSPSTDTQY
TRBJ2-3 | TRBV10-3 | ATVTQAGTVPDTQY
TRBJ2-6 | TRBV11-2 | ASRRLAGPRTVANVLT
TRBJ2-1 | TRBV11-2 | ASSLVIRGPHNEQF
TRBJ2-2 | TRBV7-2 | ASSLGQRGGLF
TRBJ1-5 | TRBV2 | ASSDAGAGNQPQH
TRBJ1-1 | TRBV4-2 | ASSLDRVAEAF
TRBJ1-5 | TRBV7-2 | ASSVDRNYQPQH
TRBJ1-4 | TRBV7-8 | ASSLAHGTGAEKLF
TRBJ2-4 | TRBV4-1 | ASSQDWQGAAKNIQY
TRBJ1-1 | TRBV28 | ASSEYTEAF
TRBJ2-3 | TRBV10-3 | AISESAASVGTDTQY
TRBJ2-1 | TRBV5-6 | ASSFGQGAGF
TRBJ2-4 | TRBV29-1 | SVGQGAKNIQY